Listed below are T cell receptor beta chains from one sample, sequenced in a study of blood T cell repertoires in COVID-19. Assay: immunoSEQ multiplex PCR; the TCRdb copy retains only in-frame clones and omits some. The sample holds nearly 70,000 clones; 70% to 90% are singletons and the top ten take around 3.6%. The material sequenced was peripheral blood. The receptors shown here come from a woman aged 45-60 years with COVID-19, enrolled during active disease. The CDR3 runs from the conserved cysteine through the conserved F or W. D genes are given only for firm matches. Clone size is given for some rows only: seen once, a few or many times, or a class if the clone is expanded.

TRBV5-1	15	-	TRBJ1-2	-	CASRTQDSALYGYTF	TGCGCCAGCCGAACCCAAGACTCTGCTTTGTATGGCTACACCTTC
TRBV10-2	13	TRBD1	TRBJ1-1	-	CASSVDRASEAFF	TGCGCCAGCAGCGTGGACAGGGCTTCTGAAGCTTTCTTT
TRBV20-1	12	-	TRBJ2-3	-	CSASPITDTQYF	TGCAGTGCCAGTCCCATCACAGATACGCAGTATTTT
TRBV6-1	18	TRBD1	TRBJ1-6	-	CASSEPQGAVSYNSPLHF	TGTGCCAGCAGTGAGCCTCAGGGGGCTGTGTCCTATAATTCACCCCTCCACTTT
TRBV30	11	-	TRBJ1-1	-	CAWSTRTEAFF	TGTGCCTGGAGCACTAGAACTGAAGCTTTCTTT
TRBV5-1	15	TRBD2	TRBJ2-5	-	CASSLEGLGAETQYF	TGCGCCAGCAGCTTGGAAGGACTAGGTGCGGAGACCCAGTACTTC
TRBV7-2	18	TRBD1	TRBJ2-7	-	CASSLEKRPDRGRPEQYF	TGTGCCAGCAGCTTAGAGAAGAGGCCGGACAGGGGGCGCCCCGAGCAGTACTTC
TRBV10-3	14	TRBD1	TRBJ1-1	-	CAIRPGTGGTEAFF	TGTGCCATCAGACCAGGGACAGGTGGGACTGAAGCTTTCTTT
TRBV10-3	14	-	TRBJ2-5	-	CAISPFKEGETQYF	TGTGCCATCAGCCCTTTTAAGGAGGGGGAGACCCAGTACTTC
TRBV6-1	18	-	TRBJ1-5	once	CASSEGGWGGMRNQPQHF	TGTGCCAGCAGTGAAGGGGGCTGGGGGGGGATGCGCAATCAGCCCCAGCATTTT
TRBV7-9	14	-	TRBJ2-7	-	CASSLAGSHYEQYF	TGTGCCAGCAGCTTGGCCGGGTCTCACTACGAGCAGTACTTC
TRBV27	13	-	TRBJ1-2	-	CASSNTGSYGYTF	TGTGCCAGCAGTAATACAGGGTCCTATGGCTACACCTTC
TRBV9	12	-	TRBJ2-5	-	CASSDPPGTQYF	TGTGCCAGCAGCGACCCGCCGGGGACCCAGTACTTC
TRBV10-3	12	-	TRBJ2-7	-	CAISGSSYEQYF	TGTGCCATCAGTGGGAGCTCCTACGAGCAGTACTTC
TRBV9	15	-	TRBJ2-1	-	CASSVSVSSYNEQFF	TGTGCCAGCAGCGTTAGCGTGAGCTCCTACAATGAGCAGTTCTTC
TRBV7-3	17	TRBD2	TRBJ2-3	-	CASSLGAGGYFTDTQYF	TGTGCCAGCAGCTTAGGAGCGGGAGGTTATTTCACAGATACGCAGTATTTT
TRBV3-1/TRBV3-2	15	TRBD2	TRBJ2-5	-	CASSSSGRSKETQYF	TGTGCCAGCAGCTCCAGCGGGAGAAGTAAGGAGACCCAGTACTTC
TRBV28	13	-	TRBJ1-6	-	CASSPRGNSPLHF	TGTGCCAGCAGCCCCAGGGGTAATTCACCCCTCCACTTT
TRBV6-1	16	-	TRBJ2-1	few	CASSDDRLPRYNEQFF	TGTGCCAGCAGTGACGACAGACTGCCGCGCTACAATGAGCAGTTCTTC
TRBV19	15	TRBD2	TRBJ2-7	few	CASSIDVGEGYEQYF	TGTGCCAGTAGTATCGACGTGGGGGAGGGGTACGAGCAGTACTTC
TRBV6-5	14	-	TRBJ2-6	once	CASRGETGANVLTF	TGTGCCAGCAGGGGAGAGACTGGGGCCAACGTCCTGACTTTC
TRBV5-1	14	TRBD1	TRBJ1-2	-	CASSTGQGILGYTF	TGCGCCAGCAGCACAGGACAGGGGATATTGGGCTACACCTTC
TRBV5-5	16	TRBD1	TRBJ1-1	-	CASSPNDRGWNTEAFF	TGTGCCAGCAGTCCAAACGACAGGGGGTGGAACACTGAAGCTTTCTTT
TRBV5-4	14	TRBD1	TRBJ2-7	-	CASSRRDSPYEQYF	TGTGCCAGCAGCCGACGGGACAGCCCCTACGAGCAGTACTTC
TRBV18	15	TRBD1	TRBJ2-5	-	CASSEQGARGETQYF	TGTGCCAGCTCAGAACAGGGGGCACGGGGAGAGACCCAGTACTTC
TRBV7-2	17	TRBD1	TRBJ2-6	-	CASSLVGTGAGANVLTF	TGTGCCAGCAGCTTAGTAGGGACAGGGGCTGGGGCCAACGTCCTGACTTTC
TRBV5-5	15	TRBD1	TRBJ1-2	-	CASSPGTGGVYGYTF	TGTGCCAGCAGCCCCGGGACAGGGGGCGTCTATGGCTACACCTTC
TRBV6-4	14	TRBD2	TRBJ2-1	-	CASSDGLAGGEQFF	TGTGCCAGCAGTGACGGGCTAGCGGGGGGTGAGCAGTTCTTC
TRBV18	19	TRBD1	TRBJ2-2	-	CASSPLRVSDRSNTGELFF	TGTGCCAGCTCACCACTCCGGGTTTCGGACAGGAGTAACACCGGGGAGCTGTTTTTT
TRBV5-1	15	-	TRBJ1-6	-	CASSPDPGINSPLHF	TGCGCCAGCAGCCCGGACCCAGGGATAAATTCACCCCTCCACTTT
TRBV2	16	-	TRBJ2-1	-	CAVLREQVSSYNEQFF	TGTGCCGTCCTAAGGGAACAGGTCAGCTCCTACAATGAGCAGTTCTTC
TRBV2	15	TRBD2	TRBJ2-1	-	CASSVAGGPHNEQFF	TGTGCCAGCAGTGTAGCGGGAGGGCCCCACAATGAGCAGTTCTTC
TRBV19	15	-	TRBJ2-7	-	CASSMGTTGMYEQYF	TGTGCCAGTAGTATGGGGACAACAGGGATGTACGAGCAGTACTTC
TRBV2	17	TRBD2	TRBJ2-1	-	CASSQFLAGVYYNEQFF	TGTGCCAGCAGCCAATTCTTAGCGGGAGTCTACTACAATGAGCAGTTCTTC
TRBV5-6	13	-	TRBJ1-2	-	CASRIRESRGYTF	TGTGCCAGCAGAATTAGAGAATCCCGAGGCTACACCTTC
TRBV7-3	14	TRBD2	TRBJ2-2	-	CASRSSGYTGELFF	TGTGCCAGCAGGTCTAGCGGGTACACCGGGGAGCTGTTTTTT
TRBV28	17	-	TRBJ2-2	-	CASSLSLAEGVVGELFF	TGTGCCAGCAGTTTGTCTTTGGCGGAGGGAGTGGTCGGGGAGCTGTTTTTT
TRBV25-1	16	-	TRBJ1-5	-	CASSDAGRGAHQPQHF	TGTGCCAGCAGTGATGCAGGGAGGGGAGCCCATCAGCCCCAGCATTTT
TRBV9	13	TRBD1	TRBJ1-2	-	CASSATGIYGYTF	TGTGCCAGCAGCGCGACAGGGATCTATGGCTACACCTTC
TRBV4-3	16	TRBD1	TRBJ1-5	-	CASSQVMGTGGQPQHF	TGCGCCAGCAGCCAAGTTATGGGGACAGGGGGTCAGCCCCAGCATTTT
TRBV2	16	TRBD2	TRBJ2-5	-	CASSERTSGLGETQYF	TGTGCCAGCAGTGAACGGACTAGCGGCCTTGGGGAGACCCAGTACTTC
TRBV18	14	-	TRBJ2-2	-	CASSPTPVTGELFF	TGTGCCAGCTCACCAACCCCGGTCACCGGGGAGCTGTTTTTT
TRBV14	15	-	TRBJ2-1	-	CASSPTVSSYNEQFF	TGTGCCAGCAGCCCGACAGTAAGCTCCTACAATGAGCAGTTCTTC
TRBV7-6	15	TRBD1	TRBJ2-5	-	CASSRLGQHQETQYF	TGTGCCAGCAGCCGGTTGGGACAGCACCAAGAGACCCAGTACTTC
TRBV7-2	14	TRBD1	TRBJ2-1	-	CASSLDRGGSEQFF	TGTGCCAGCAGCTTGGACAGGGGGGGCTCGGAGCAGTTCTTC